This T cell receptor beta chain appears in the sequencing data of a study of siplizumab effects on memory and regulatory T cells. The V segment lost 4 bases and the J segment 4 bases; nucleotides outside the gene matches: 12. Germline values: CDR1 SGHAT, CDR2 FQNNGV. The CDR3 extends over 16 amino acids. Study conclusions and caveats: Suppressive capability of dividing Tregs from siplizumab cultures went unverified.

The assay was immunoSEQ multiplex PCR, and TCRdb's table has in-frame clones only and misses some. Among more than 85,000 clones listed, approximately 90% were seen once. As to this clone: Its cognate antigen is unknown.

The chain has TRBV11-2 and TRBJ2-5; 7 nucleotides agree with TRBD2. The clonotype originates from a human donor in good health. Sequenced: CD4+ T cells sorted from blood. The CDR3 DNA reads as TGTGCCAGCAGCTCTACCCGCGGGAGACCTGGAGAGACCCAGTACTTC. Translation: CASSSTRGRPGETQYF.